This T cell receptor (beta chain) appears in the sequencing data of a study of blood T cell repertoires in COVID-19. Study as a whole: Sample material is recorded as cDNA or gDNA derived from T cells, B-cell-depleted T cells, or PBMCs.

In the authors' methods: From reference gene primer amplification, estimates of nucleated cell counts were derived. Here immunoSEQ multiplex PCR was the method, and the copy in TCRdb shows in-frame clones only, minus some. V and J calls and clone size are as listed in that table; D and trimming were resolved from the DNA. The repertoire consists of almost 70,000 clones, with 88% occurring once and the leading ten covering over 5%. This CDR3 region has 15 residues. The germline V and J ends were trimmed by 2 bases and 0 bases, with 9 bases remaining between them. Germline CDR1 SGHRS, CDR2 YFSETQ. This sequence was found in a woman aged 70 to 79 with acute or convalescent COVID-19. Sequenced sample: peripheral blood. The gene calls are TRBV5-1 and TRBJ1-5; possible D gene TRBD1, 5 bases. In DNA form, the CDR3 reads TGCGCCAGCAGCTTAGGAGGGGATAGCAATCAGCCCCAGCATTTT. Translating it yields CASSLGGDSNQPQHF.